A single sample is the source of the 13 T cell receptor beta chains below, sequenced in a study of blood T cell repertoires in COVID-19. TCRdb's copy holds only in-frame clones and misses some; the assay was immunoSEQ multiplex PCR. The table lists about 100,000 clones, about 85% of them singletons. Sequencing input: peripheral blood. The receptor set was obtained from a woman in her sixties or seventies with active or convalescent COVID-19.

The gene calls are TRBV6-2 or TRBV6-3 and TRBJ1-6, with 8 bases fitting TRBD1. Germline trimming cut 0 bases from V and 7 bases from J; bases unmatched to any gene: 8. The CDR3 contains 17 residues. Germline assignment: CDR1 MNHEY and CDR2 SVGEGT. The chain's CDR3 is CASSYSAPGQDNSPLHF. The CDR3 region has the DNA TGTGCCAGCAGTTACTCGGCTCCGGGACAGGACAATTCACCCCTCCACTTT.

The V call is TRBV11-2, the J call TRBJ2-5; 11 positions agree with TRBD1. CDR3 length: 15 residues. V shed 5 bases, J shed 5 bases, and the junction held 7 bases outside the gene matches. Germline V gene sequence: CDR1 SGHAT, CDR2 FQNNGV. The CDR3 region has the DNA TGTGCCAGCAGCCCCGGGACAGGGGGTAAGGAGACCCAGTACTTC. The encoded protein is CASSPGTGGKETQYF.

The sample holds many counts of this clone. The chain combines TRBV6-5 with TRBJ2-5; 8 bases map to TRBD1. Germline V gene lookup returns CDR1 MNHEY and CDR2 SVGAGI. The V and J ends lost 2 bases and 10 bases, in that order; junction bases with no gene match: 3. The CDR3 is 12 residues long. CDR3 region: CASSYDRGSQYF. For the CDR3, the DNA is TGTGCCAGCAGTTACGACAGGGGAAGCCAGTACTTC.

The genes are TRBV9 and TRBJ1-6, with TRBD1 matching over 9 bases. This CDR3 comprises 17 residues. Losses at the gene ends were 3 bases for V and 3 bases for J; bases not matched to a gene: 7. CDR1 and CDR2 from the germline V gene are SGDLS and YYNGEE. CDR3 amino acids: CASSGPRTGDYNSPLHF. In DNA form, the CDR3 reads TGTGCCAGCAGCGGACCACGGACAGGGGACTATAATTCACCCCTCCACTTT.

This chain connects TRBV5-1 to TRBJ1-6; 10 bases agree with TRBD1. The V segment lost 4 bases and the J segment 10 bases; nucleotides outside the gene matches: 5. There are 14 residues in the CDR3. CDR1 and CDR2 (germline): SGHRS, YFSETQ. DNA of the CDR3: TGCGCCAGCAGCGGGACAGGGGATAGGTCACCCCTCCACTTT. It specifies CASSGTGDRSPLHF.

The chain employs TRBV6-5 and TRBJ1-5; D gene ambiguous. The CDR3 sequence is 13 residues long. Germline V gene sequence: CDR1 MNHEY, CDR2 SVGAGI. Trimming shortened V by 8 bases and J by 2 bases, and 10 bases separated the two germline ends. CDR3 nucleotide sequence: TGTGCCAGCGAATGGTCGGGCAATCAGCCCCAGCATTTT. This codes for CASEWSGNQPQHF.

The rearrangement links TRBV7-2 to TRBJ1-2; D is unresolved. Deletions cut 1 base from V and 8 bases from J, with 14 bases between. Germline loops: CDR1 SGHTA, CDR2 FQGNSA. The CDR3 extends over 14 amino acids. The CDR3 DNA sequence: TGTGCCAGCAGCTTAGGCCCCGTCCAAAGCGGCTACACCTTC. As protein: CASSLGPVQSGYTF.

The chain uses TRBV24-1 and TRBJ2-2, with TRBD1 matching 11 bases. The CDR3 extends over 17 amino acids. Germline CDR1 KGHDR, CDR2 SFDVKD. With 4 bases clipped from V and 0 bases from J, the junction kept 3 bases outside the gene matches. In nucleotides, the CDR3 is TGTGCCACCAGTGACCCGGGACAGGGGGCGAACACCGGGGAGCTGTTTTTT. Protein product: CATSDPGQGANTGELFF.

This clone appeared once. This rearrangement joins TRBV5-5 to TRBJ1-4; tentative D call: TRBD1 (6 bases). The germline V gene encodes CDR1 SGHKS and CDR2 YYEKEE (reference sequence). Trimming shortened V by 4 bases and J by 4 bases, and 11 bases separated the two germline ends. The CDR3 is 14 amino acids. In nucleotides, the CDR3 is TGTGCCAGCAGCGGGGGCCAGAATAATGAAAAACTGTTTTTT. The encoded protein is CASSGGQNNEKLFF. The full variable domain, with the rest looked up from reference TRBV5-5 and TRBJ1-4, is DAGVTQSPTHLIKTRGQQVTLRCSPISGHKSVSWYQQVLGQGPQFIFQYYEKEERGRGNFPDRFSARQFPNYSSELNVNALLLGDSALYLCASSGGQNNEKLFFGSGTQLSVL.

This chain joins TRBV2 and TRBJ1-4; TRBD1 matches 8 bases. The V segment lost 6 bases and the J segment 0 bases; nucleotides outside the gene matches: 6. The germline CDR1 and CDR2 sequences are SNHLY and FYNNEI. CDR3 length equals 16 residues. The CDR3 loop reads CASRRDRLATNEKLFF. Here the CDR3 DNA reads TGTGCCAGCAGGAGGGACAGGCTAGCAACTAATGAAAAACTGTTTTTT.

The V and J genes are TRBV19 and TRBJ2-7; possibly TRBD2 for D (5 bases). The V end was cut by 3 bases, the J end by 0 bases, with 12 bases between. The CDR3 is 15 residues long. The V gene's germline CDR1 is LNHDA and CDR2 SQIVND (reference sequence). The CDR3 bases are TGTGCCAGTAGTATCTCTGACGGAGGCTCCTACGAGCAGTACTTC. Translation gives CASSISDGGSYEQYF.

The chain joins TRBV7-2 to TRBJ1-1, with D tentatively TRBD1 (5 bases). The length of the CDR3 is 13 residues. Trimming removed 5 bases from V and 1 base from J, with 8 bases in between. CDR1 is SGHTA, CDR2 FQGNSA, per germline. The CDR3 nucleotides are TGTGCCAGCAGCCGTGACAGGAACACTGAAGCTTTCTTT. It translates to CASSRDRNTEAFF.

The chain links TRBV7-2 to TRBJ2-3; D perhaps matches TRBD2 (6 bases). CDR1 is SGHTA and CDR2 is FQGNSA in the germline V gene. The CDR3 has 16 residues. The ends were cut back, 0 bases at V and 0 bases at J, with 10 bases in the middle. The CDR3 region has the DNA TGTGCCAGCAGCTTAGCGTGGGGGACTAGCACAGATACGCAGTATTTT. Protein: CASSLAWGTSTDTQYF.